These 12 T cell receptor beta chains were all obtained from the same sample, sequenced in a study of OX40 agonist ivuxolimab in advanced cancers. Here immunoSEQ multiplex PCR was the method, and the copy in TCRdb shows in-frame clones only, minus some. The sample consists of about 83,000 clones, just over 90% of them appearing once. The sequencing here drew on CD4+ or CD8+ T cells sorted from blood, taken in a trial of the OX40 agonist ivuxolimab. These receptors all come from an adult with an advanced solid tumor such as melanoma, head and neck, liver or kidney cancer.

This chain links TRBV11-2 with TRBJ2-7, with D tentatively TRBD1 or TRBD2 (5 bases each). Trimming left V 7 bases short and J 1 base short, with 11 bases between. Germline V CDR1 and CDR2: SGHAT, FQNNGV. The CDR3 consists of 13 residues. The CDR3 loop reads CASIGTGSYEQYF. DNA of the CDR3: TGTGCCAGCATCGGGACGGGTTCCTACGAGCAGTACTTC.

The chain links TRBV6-1 to TRBJ1-6, with D uncertain. CDR1 and CDR2 (germline): MNHNS, SASEGT. V lost 1 base and J 7 bases, leaving 11 bases between the germline ends. This CDR3 is 15 amino acids long. CDR3 DNA: TGTGCCAGCAGTGAAGTTACTAAGTCGAATTCACCCCTCCACTTT. Its translation is CASSEVTKSNSPLHF.

The CDR3 DNA follows: TGCGCCAGCAGCCCGTTGACTAGCGGGGTCGACACCGGGGAGCTGTTTTTT. This codes for CASSPLTSGVDTGELFF. The chain uses TRBV4-1 and TRBJ2-2; 11 nucleotides agree with TRBD2. J was trimmed by 3 bases and V by 4 bases; bases with no gene match: 7. Per the germline V gene, CDR1 is MGHRA and CDR2 is YSYEKL. The CDR3 runs to 17 residues.

The CDR3 DNA sequence: TGTGCCAGCAGCGTCGATGGGGCGTCCTACAATGAGCAGTTCTTC. Its translation is CASSVDGASYNEQFF. The chain recombines TRBV9 with TRBJ2-1, with D perhaps TRBD1 (5 bases). Trimming removed 2 bases from V and 1 base from J, with 10 bases in between. Germline V lookup: CDR1 SGDLS, CDR2 YYNGEE. The CDR3 length is 15 residues.

The chain links TRBV18 to TRBJ2-2, with TRBD2 identical over 12 bases. With V trimmed by 1 base and J by 7 bases, 1 base remained unmatched. CDR1 and CDR2 (germline): KGHSH, LQKENI. The CDR3 is 15 residues long. The DNA of the CDR3 is TGTGCCAGCTCACCACGACTAGCGGGAGACGGGGAGCTGTTTTTT. Its protein is CASSPRLAGDGELFF.

The gene calls are TRBV9 and TRBJ1-2; TRBD1 might be the D (5 bases). The CDR3 is 16 amino acids. Germline CDR1 and CDR2: SGDLS and YYNGEE. Trimming removed 4 bases from V and 1 base from J, with 17 bases in between. In nucleotides, the CDR3 is TGTGCCAGCAGCCCTCAGGGCAGCAATCTTAACTATGGCTACACCTTC. Protein sequence: CASSPQGSNLNYGYTF.

The chain couples TRBV19 to TRBJ2-7, with a possible D match to TRBD2 (5 bases). CDR1 is LNHDA and CDR2 is SQIVND in the germline V gene (reference sequence). Trimming took 2 bases from V and 0 from J, leaving 11 bases between them. The CDR3 is 15 amino acids. In nucleotides, the CDR3 is TGTGCCAGTAGTATAAATGGGGAGCTCTCCTACGAGCAGTACTTC. This gives the protein CASSINGELSYEQYF. The whole variable domain, remainder taken from reference TRBV19 and TRBJ2-7, is DGGITQSPKYLFRKEGQNVTLSCEQNLNHDAMYWYRQDPGQGLRLIYYSQIVNDFQKGDIAEGYSVSREKKESFPLTVTSAQKNPTAFYLCASSINGELSYEQYFGPGTRLTVT.

The genes are TRBV7-2 and TRBJ2-1, with TRBD2 matching 7 bases. J was trimmed by 5 bases and V by 3 bases; bases with no gene match: 7. CDR3 length: 15 amino acids. Germline V CDR1 and CDR2: SGHTA, FQGNSA. The CDR3 spells CASSLMGGEHNEQFF. CDR3 DNA: TGTGCCAGCAGCTTGATGGGGGGGGAGCACAATGAGCAGTTCTTC.

This clone was observed a single time. The V gene is TRBV5-5, the J gene TRBJ2-2, with D possibly matching TRBD2 (5 bases). The germline gives CDR1 SGHKS, CDR2 YYEKEE (reference sequence). V lost 0 bases to trimming and J lost 6 bases, with 12 bases between them. The CDR3 covers 15 residues. In DNA, the CDR3 is TGTGCCAGCAGCTTGGTACTAGTCCCCCCCGGGGAGCTGTTTTTT. Its translation: CASSLVLVPPGELFF. The whole variable domain, filled in from reference TRBV5-5 and TRBJ2-2, reads DAGVTQSPTHLIKTRGQQVTLRCSPISGHKSVSWYQQVLGQGPQFIFQYYEKEERGRGNFPDRFSARQFPNYSSELNVNALLLGDSALYLCASSLVLVPPGELFFGEGSRLTVL.

The J gene is TRBJ2-2, the V gene TRBV11-3; 7 bases align to TRBD2. The CDR3 sequence is 14 residues long. Trimming removed 3 bases from V and 4 bases from J; junction bases left unmatched: 2. Germline V gene data show CDR1 as SGHNT and CDR2 as YENEEA. CDR3 residues: CASSLGTTTGELFF. The CDR3 DNA reads TGTGCCAGCAGCTTGGGGACTACCACCGGGGAGCTGTTTTTT.

The V call is TRBV6-4, the J call TRBJ2-1; D tentatively reads TRBD1 or TRBD2 (5 bases each). In germline, CDR1 is MRHNA, CDR2 SNTAGT. Trimming took off 2 bases at V and 10 bases at J, with 15 bases between the two ends. The CDR3 is made up of 14 amino acids. CDR3 bases: TGTGCCAGCAGTGACGTCGGGACGGGAAGGGAGCAGTTCTTC. Translating gives CASSDVGTGREQFF.

This chain joins TRBV28 and TRBJ1-2; D may be TRBD1 (5 bases). The CDR3 extends over 14 amino acids. Looked up from germline, CDR1 is MDHEN and CDR2 is SYDVKM. Trimming pared 4 bases from V and 0 bases from J, leaving 9 bases between. The CDR3 DNA follows: TGTGCCAGCAGTTCCTGGGGCTCTAACTATGGCTACACCTTC. Protein sequence: CASSSWGSNYGYTF.